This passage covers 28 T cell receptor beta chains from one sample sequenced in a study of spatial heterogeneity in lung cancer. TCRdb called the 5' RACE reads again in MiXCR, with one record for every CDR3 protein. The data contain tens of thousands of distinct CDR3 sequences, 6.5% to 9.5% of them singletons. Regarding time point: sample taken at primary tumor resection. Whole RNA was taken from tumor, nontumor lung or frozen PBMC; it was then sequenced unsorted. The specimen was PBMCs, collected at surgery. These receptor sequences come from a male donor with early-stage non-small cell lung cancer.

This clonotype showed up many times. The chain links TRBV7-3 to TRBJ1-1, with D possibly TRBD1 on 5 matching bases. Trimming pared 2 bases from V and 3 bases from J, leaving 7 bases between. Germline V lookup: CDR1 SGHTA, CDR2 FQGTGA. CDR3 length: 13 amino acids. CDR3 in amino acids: CASSLQQDTEAFF. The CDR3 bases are TGTGCCAGCAGCTTACAACAGGACACTGAAGCTTTCTTT.

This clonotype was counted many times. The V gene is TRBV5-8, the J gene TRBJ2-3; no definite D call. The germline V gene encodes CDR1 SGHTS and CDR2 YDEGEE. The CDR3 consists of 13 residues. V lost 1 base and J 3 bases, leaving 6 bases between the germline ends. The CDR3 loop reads CASSLRATDTQYF. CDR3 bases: TGTGCCAGCAGCTTGAGGGCAACAGATACGCAGTATTTT.

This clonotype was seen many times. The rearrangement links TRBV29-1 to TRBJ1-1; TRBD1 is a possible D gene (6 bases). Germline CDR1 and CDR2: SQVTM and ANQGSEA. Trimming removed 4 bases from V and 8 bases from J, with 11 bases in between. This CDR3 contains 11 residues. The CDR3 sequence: CSVGSDREAFF. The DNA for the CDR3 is TGCAGCGTTGGCAGCGACAGGGAAGCTTTCTTT.

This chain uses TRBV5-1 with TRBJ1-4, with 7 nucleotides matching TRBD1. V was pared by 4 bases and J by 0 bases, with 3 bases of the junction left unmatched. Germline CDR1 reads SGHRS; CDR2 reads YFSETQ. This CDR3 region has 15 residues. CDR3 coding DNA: TGCGCCAGCAGCCAGGGGACAGCAACTAATGAAAAACTGTTTTTT. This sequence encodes CASSQGTATNEKLFF.

In DNA, the CDR3 is TGTGCCAGCGGCCACAGGACAACTAATGAAAAACTGTTTTTT. It is translated as CASGHRTTNEKLFF. The V call is TRBV6-5, the J call TRBJ1-4, with D perhaps matching TRBD1 (5 bases). The CDR3 sequence is 14 residues long. Germline-derived CDR1 and CDR2 are MNHEY and SVGAGI. The V end was cut by 8 bases, the J end by 0 bases, with 10 bases between.

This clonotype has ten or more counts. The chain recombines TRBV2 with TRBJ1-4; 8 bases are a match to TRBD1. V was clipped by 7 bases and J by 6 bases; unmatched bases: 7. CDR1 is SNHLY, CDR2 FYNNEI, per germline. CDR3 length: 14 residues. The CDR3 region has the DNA TGTGCCAGCAATCCACAGGGGGACTATGAAAAACTGTTTTTT. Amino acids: CASNPQGDYEKLFF.

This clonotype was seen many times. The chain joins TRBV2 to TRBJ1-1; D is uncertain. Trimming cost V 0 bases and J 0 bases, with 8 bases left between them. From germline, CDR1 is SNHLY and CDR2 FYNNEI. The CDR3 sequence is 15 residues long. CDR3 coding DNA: TGTGCCAGCAGTGAAGCAACGAGGTTGAACACTGAAGCTTTCTTT. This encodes CASSEATRLNTEAFF.

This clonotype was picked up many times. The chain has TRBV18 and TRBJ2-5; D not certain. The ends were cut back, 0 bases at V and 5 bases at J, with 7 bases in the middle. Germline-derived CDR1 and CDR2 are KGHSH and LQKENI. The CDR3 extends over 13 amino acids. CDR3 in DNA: TGTGCCAGCTCACCACCAGACCGGGAGACCCAGTACTTC. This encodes CASSPPDRETQYF.

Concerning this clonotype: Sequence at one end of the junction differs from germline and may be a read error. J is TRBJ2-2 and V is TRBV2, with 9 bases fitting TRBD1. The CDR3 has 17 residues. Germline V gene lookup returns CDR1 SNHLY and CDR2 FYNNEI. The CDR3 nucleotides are TGTGCCAGCGGTGAAGTCACAGGGGGCGCGGACACCGGGGAGCTGTTTTTT. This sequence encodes CASGEVTGGADTGELFF. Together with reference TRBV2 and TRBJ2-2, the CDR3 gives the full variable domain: EPEVTQTPSHQVTQMGQEVILRCVPISNHLYFYWYRQILGQKVEFLVSFYNNEISEKSEIFDDQFSVERPDGSNFTLKIRSTKLEDSAMYFCASGEVTGGADTGELFFGEGSRLTVL.

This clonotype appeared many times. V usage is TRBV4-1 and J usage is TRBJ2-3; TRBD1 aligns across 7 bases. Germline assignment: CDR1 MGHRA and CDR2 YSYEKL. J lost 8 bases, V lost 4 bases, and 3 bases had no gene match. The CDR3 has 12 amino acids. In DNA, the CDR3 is TGCGCCAGCAGCCCCCCAGGGGGTACGCAGTATTTT. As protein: CASSPPGGTQYF.

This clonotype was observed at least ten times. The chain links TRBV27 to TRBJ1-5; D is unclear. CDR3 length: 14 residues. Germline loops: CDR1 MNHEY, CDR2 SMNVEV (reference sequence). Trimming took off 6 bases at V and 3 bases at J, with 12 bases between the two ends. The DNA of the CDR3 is TGTGCCAGCAGGCGGGGATCGTACAATCAGCCCCAGCATTTT. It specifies CASRRGSYNQPQHF.

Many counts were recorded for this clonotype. CDR3 region: CASSPGLADTDTQYF. The CDR3 DNA reads as TGCGCCAGCAGCCCGGGACTAGCAGACACAGATACGCAGTATTTT. The rearrangement links TRBV5-1 to TRBJ2-3, with TRBD2 identical over 9 bases. Germline loops: CDR1 SGHRS, CDR2 YFSETQ. The CDR3 length is 15 residues. J was trimmed by 2 bases and V by 4 bases; bases with no gene match: 5.

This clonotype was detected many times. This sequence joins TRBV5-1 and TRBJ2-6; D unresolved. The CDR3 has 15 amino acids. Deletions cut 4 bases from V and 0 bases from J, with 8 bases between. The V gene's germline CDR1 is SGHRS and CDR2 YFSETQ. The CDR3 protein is CASSQLGSGANVLTF. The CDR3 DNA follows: TGCGCCAGCAGCCAACTCGGCTCTGGGGCCAACGTCCTGACTTTC.

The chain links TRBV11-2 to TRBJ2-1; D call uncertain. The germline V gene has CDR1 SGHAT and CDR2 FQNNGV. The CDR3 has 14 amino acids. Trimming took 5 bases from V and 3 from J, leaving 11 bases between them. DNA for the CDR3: TGTGCCAGCAGCCCCCCCCTGGTCTACAATGAGCAGTTCTTC. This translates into CASSPPLVYNEQFF.

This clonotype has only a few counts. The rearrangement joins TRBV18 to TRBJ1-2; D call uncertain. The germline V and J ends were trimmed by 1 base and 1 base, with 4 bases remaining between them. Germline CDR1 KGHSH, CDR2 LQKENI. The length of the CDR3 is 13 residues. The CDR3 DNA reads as TGTGCCAGCTCACCACGCGGTAACTATGGCTACACCTTC. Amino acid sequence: CASSPRGNYGYTF.

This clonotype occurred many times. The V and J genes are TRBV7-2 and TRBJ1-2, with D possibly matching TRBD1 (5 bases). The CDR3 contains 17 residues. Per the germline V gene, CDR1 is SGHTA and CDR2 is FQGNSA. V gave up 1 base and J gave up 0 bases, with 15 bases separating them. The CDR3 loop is CASSLVVWGKSNYGYTF. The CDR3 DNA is TGTGCCAGCAGCTTAGTAGTCTGGGGCAAATCTAACTATGGCTACACCTTC.

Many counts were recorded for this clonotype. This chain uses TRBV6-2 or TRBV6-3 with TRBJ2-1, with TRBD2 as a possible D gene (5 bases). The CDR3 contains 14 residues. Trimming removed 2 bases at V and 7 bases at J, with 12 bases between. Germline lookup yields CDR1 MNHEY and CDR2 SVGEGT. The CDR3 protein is CASSYQDLFNEQFF. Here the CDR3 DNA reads TGTGCCAGCAGTTACCAGGACTTGTTTAATGAGCAGTTCTTC.

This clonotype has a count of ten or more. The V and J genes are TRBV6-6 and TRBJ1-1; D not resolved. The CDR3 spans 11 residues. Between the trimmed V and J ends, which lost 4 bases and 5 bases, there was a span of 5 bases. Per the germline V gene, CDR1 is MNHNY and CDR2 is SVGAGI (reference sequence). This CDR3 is CASSFRTEAFF. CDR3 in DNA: TGTGCCAGCAGTTTCCGGACTGAAGCTTTCTTT.

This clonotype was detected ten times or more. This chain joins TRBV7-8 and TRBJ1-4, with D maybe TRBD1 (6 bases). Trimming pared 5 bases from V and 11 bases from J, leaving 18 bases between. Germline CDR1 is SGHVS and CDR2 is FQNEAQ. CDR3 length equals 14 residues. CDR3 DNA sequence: TGTGCCAGCAGCCCCCAGGCACAGGGACTGAAACTGTTTTTT. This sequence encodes CASSPQAQGLKLFF.

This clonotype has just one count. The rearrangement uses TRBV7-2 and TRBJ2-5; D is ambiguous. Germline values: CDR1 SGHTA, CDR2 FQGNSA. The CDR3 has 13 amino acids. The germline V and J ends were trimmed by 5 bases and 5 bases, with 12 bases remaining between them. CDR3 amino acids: CASSPPWNETQYF. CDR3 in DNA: TGTGCCAGCAGCCCCCCTTGGAATGAGACCCAGTACTTC. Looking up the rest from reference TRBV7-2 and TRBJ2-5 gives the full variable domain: GAGVSQSPSNKVTEKGKDVELRCDPISGHTALYWYRQSLGQGLEFLIYFQGNSAPDKSGLPSDRFSAERTGGSVSTLTIQRTQQEDSAVYLCASSPPWNETQYFGPGTRLLVL.

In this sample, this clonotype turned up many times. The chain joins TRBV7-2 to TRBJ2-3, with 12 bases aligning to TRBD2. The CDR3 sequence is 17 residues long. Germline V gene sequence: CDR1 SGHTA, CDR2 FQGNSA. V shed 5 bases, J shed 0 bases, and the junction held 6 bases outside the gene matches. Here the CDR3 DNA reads TGTGCCAGCAGCCCCGGACTAGCGGGAACTAGCACAGATACGCAGTATTTT. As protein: CASSPGLAGTSTDTQYF.

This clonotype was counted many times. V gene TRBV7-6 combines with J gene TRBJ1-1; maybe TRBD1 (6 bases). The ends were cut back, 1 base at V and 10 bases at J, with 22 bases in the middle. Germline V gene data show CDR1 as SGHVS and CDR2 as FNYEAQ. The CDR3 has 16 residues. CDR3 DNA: TGTGCCAGCAGCTTAGAGCCAGGGGAAGGGGTTTATGGAGCTTTCTTT. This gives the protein CASSLEPGEGVYGAFF. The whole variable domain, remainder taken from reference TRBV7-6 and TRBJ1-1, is GAGVSQSPRYKVTKRGQDVALRCDPISGHVSLYWYRQALGQGPEFLTYFNYEAQQDKSGLPNDRFSAERPEGSISTLTIQRTEQRDSAMYRCASSLEPGEGVYGAFFGQGTRLTVV.

The DNA of the CDR3 is TGTGCCAGCAGCCAAGAAACTAGCGGGAGGGCCTTTCCCGGGGAGCTGTTTTTT. Translating gives CASSQETSGRAFPGELFF. V gene TRBV4-2 combines with J gene TRBJ2-2; 13 bases are a match to TRBD2. Germline V gene data show CDR1 as LGHNA and CDR2 as YNFKEQ. The J segment lost 6 bases and the V segment lost 0 bases, leaving 7 bases of the junction unmatched. The CDR3 has 18 residues.

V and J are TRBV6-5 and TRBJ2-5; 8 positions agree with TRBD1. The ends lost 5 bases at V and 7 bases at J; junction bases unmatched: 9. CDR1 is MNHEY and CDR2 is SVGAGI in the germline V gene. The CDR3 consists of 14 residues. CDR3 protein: CASSIGTGLGTQYF. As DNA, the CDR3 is TGTGCCAGCAGTATCGGGACAGGCCTTGGGACCCAGTACTTC.

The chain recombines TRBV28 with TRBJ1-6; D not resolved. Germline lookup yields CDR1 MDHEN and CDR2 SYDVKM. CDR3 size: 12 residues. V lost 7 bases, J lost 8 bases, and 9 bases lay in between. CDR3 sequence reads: CASTAGDSPLHF. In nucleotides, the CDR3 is TGTGCCAGCACGGCCGGGGATTCACCCCTCCACTTT.

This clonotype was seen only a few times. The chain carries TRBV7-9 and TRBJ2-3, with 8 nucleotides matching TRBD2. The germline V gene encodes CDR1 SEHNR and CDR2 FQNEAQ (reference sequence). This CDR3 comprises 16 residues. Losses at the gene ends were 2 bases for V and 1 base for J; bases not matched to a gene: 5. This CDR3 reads CASSLWSGGRTDTQYF. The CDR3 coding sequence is TGTGCCAGCAGCTTATGGAGCGGGGGCCGCACAGATACGCAGTATTTT.

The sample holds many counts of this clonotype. The CDR3 here is CASSRSDSPQFF. The CDR3 nucleotides are TGTGCCAGCAGTCGCTCGGACAGCCCGCAGTTCTTC. V usage is TRBV12-3 or TRBV12-4 and J usage is TRBJ2-1, with D tentatively TRBD1 (6 bases). The CDR3 consists of 12 residues. Trimming shortened V by 5 bases and J by 12 bases, and 14 bases separated the two germline ends.

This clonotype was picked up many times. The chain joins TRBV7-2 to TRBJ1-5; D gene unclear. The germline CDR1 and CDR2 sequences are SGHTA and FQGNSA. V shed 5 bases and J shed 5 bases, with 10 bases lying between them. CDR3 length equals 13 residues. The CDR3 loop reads CASSPHVDQPQHF. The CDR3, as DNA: TGTGCCAGCAGCCCCCATGTGGATCAGCCCCAGCATTTT.